Listed here is a single T cell receptor beta chain. Antigen specificity is unknown. These data originate in a study of T cell responses to AZD1222 COVID-19 vaccine. Study-wide results and caveats: There were mostly white British donors and more females than males, and clonal diversity was possibly underestimated.

From germline, CDR1 is KGHSH and CDR2 LQKENI. Trimming took 6 bases from V and 8 from J; bases not matched to a gene: 12. The CDR3 has 14 residues. Assay: immunoSEQ multiplex PCR; the TCRdb copy retains only in-frame clones and omits some. This sample yields around 83,000 clones, of which roughly 88% are seen a single time; about 19% belongs to the top ten. The source was peripheral blood, collected on day 0 of AZD1222 vaccination. This chain connects TRBV18 to TRBJ1-2; 7 nucleotides line up with TRBD1. This receptor was taken from an adult in good health. CDR3 in amino acids: CASSRGGQWRGYTF. CDR3 bases: TGTGCCAGCTCCCGGGGGGGACAGTGGCGCGGCTACACCTTC.